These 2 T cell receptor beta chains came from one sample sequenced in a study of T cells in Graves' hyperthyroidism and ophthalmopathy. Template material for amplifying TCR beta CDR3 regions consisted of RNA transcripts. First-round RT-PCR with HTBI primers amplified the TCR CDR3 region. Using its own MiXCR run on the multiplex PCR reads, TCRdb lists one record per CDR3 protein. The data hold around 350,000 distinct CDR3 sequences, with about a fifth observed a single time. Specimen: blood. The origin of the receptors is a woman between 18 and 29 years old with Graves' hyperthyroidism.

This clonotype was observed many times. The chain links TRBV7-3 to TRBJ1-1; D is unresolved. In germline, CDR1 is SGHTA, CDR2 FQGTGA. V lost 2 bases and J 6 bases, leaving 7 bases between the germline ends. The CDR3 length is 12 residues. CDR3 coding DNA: TGTGCCAGCAGCTTAGAGGGTTCTGAAGCTTTCTTT. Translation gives CASSLEGSEAFF.

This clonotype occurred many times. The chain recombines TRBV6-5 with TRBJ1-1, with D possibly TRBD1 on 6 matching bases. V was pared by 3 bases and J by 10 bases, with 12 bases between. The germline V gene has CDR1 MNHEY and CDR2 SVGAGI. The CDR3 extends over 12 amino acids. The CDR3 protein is CASSYRAGAAFF. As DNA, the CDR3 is TGTGCCAGCAGTTATCGGGCAGGGGCAGCTTTCTTT.